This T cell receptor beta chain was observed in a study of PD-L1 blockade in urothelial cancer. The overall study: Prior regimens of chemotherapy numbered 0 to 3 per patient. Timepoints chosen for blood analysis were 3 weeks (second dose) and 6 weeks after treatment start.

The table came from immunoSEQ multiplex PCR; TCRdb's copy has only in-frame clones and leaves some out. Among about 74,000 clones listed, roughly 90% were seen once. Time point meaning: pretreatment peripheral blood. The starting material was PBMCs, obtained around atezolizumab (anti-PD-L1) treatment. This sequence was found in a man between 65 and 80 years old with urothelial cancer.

DNA for the CDR3: TGTGCCAGTAGTATAAGGGGCAGGGACACTGAAGCTTTCTTT. Its protein is CASSIRGRDTEAFF. The chain has TRBV19 and TRBJ1-1, with D possibly TRBD1 on 5 matching bases. This CDR3 is built from 14 residues. Germline lookup yields CDR1 LNHDA and CDR2 SQIVND (reference sequence). V was trimmed by 2 bases and J by 3 bases, leaving 10 bases between them.